One and the same sample provided the 32 T cell receptor beta chains below, sequenced in a study of T cell responses to AZD1222 COVID-19 vaccine. Assay: immunoSEQ multiplex PCR; the TCRdb copy retains only in-frame clones and omits some. The sample yields some 180,000 clones, around 88% seen once. The starting material was peripheral blood, obtained 28 days after the second AZD1222 dose. The receptors were sampled from an adult who received the AZD1222 COVID-19 vaccine.

The V and J genes are TRBV4-2 and TRBJ2-5, with 13 bases matching TRBD2. V dropped 1 base and J dropped 5; count of bases not matched to a gene: 7. Germline CDR1 and CDR2: LGHNA and YNFKEQ. The CDR3 consists of 17 residues. The CDR3 DNA is TGTGCCAGCAGCCAAGGGACTAGCGGGGGTAGACAGGAGACCCAGTACTTC. Amino acid sequence: CASSQGTSGGRQETQYF.

V and J are TRBV29-1 and TRBJ2-3, with 7 bases lining up with TRBD1. The V segment lost 7 bases and the J segment 3 bases; nucleotides outside the gene matches: 7. This CDR3 region has 13 residues. Germline V CDR1 and CDR2: SQVTM, ANQGSEA. The DNA of the CDR3 is TGCAGCGCCCGACAGGGAGCAACAGATACGCAGTATTTT. This sequence encodes CSARQGATDTQYF.

The V and J genes are TRBV7-2 and TRBJ2-5; TRBD2 agrees at 7 bases. Germline V gene sequence: CDR1 SGHTA, CDR2 FQGNSA. The CDR3 length is 14 residues. J was trimmed by 2 bases and V by 8 bases; bases with no gene match: 8. In DNA, the CDR3 is TGTGCCAGCGGAAAAGCGGGGAGACAAGAGACCCAGTACTTC. Encoded protein: CASGKAGRQETQYF.

This chain joins TRBV20-1 and TRBJ2-2; D gene unclear. V lost 3 bases, J lost 6 bases, and 5 bases lay in between. Germline V gives CDR1 DFQATT, CDR2 SNEGSKA (reference sequence). The CDR3 totals 11 residues. In nucleotides, the CDR3 is TGCAGTGCTAGGGGCTCCGGGGAGCTGTTTTTT. Protein product: CSARGSGELFF.

The chain links TRBV27 to TRBJ1-2, with D perhaps TRBD1 (5 bases). Germline V lookup: CDR1 MNHEY, CDR2 SMNVEV (reference sequence). This CDR3 contains 15 residues. Trimming pared 8 bases from V and 8 bases from J, leaving 24 bases between. This chain's CDR3 is CASATDSLMRWGYTF. CDR3 bases: TGTGCCAGCGCAACCGACAGCTTAATGAGGTGGGGCTACACCTTC.

This chain joins TRBV7-2 and TRBJ1-5, with a weak D call TRBD1 (6 bases). The CDR3 length is 13 residues. The V end lost 1 base, the J end lost 8 bases, and 9 bases lay between the germline ends. In germline, CDR1 is SGHTA, CDR2 FQGNSA. The CDR3 bases are TGTGCCAGCAGCTTAGGCAGGGGTGAGCCCCAGCATTTT. This sequence encodes CASSLGRGEPQHF.

The V gene is TRBV7-9, the J gene TRBJ2-5, with 10 positions matching TRBD2. The CDR3 totals 16 residues. CDR1 is SEHNR and CDR2 is FQNEAQ in the germline V gene (reference sequence). V lost 2 bases and J lost 2; bases outside the gene matches: 5. The CDR3 DNA reads TGTGCCAGCAGCTTATTAGCGGGGGGCCCTCAAGAGACCCAGTACTTC. It codes for CASSLLAGGPQETQYF.

This clone was counted once. The gene calls are TRBV13 and TRBJ2-1; D is perhaps TRBD1 (6 bases). This CDR3 contains 12 residues. The ends were cut back, 3 bases at V and 7 bases at J, with 7 bases in the middle. CDR1 and CDR2 from the germline V gene are PRHDT and FYEKMQ (reference sequence). This CDR3 reads CASSFRGNEQFF. As DNA, the CDR3 is TGTGCCAGCAGCTTCAGGGGTAATGAGCAGTTCTTC.

The J gene is TRBJ2-2, the V gene TRBV24-1; D possibly corresponds to TRBD1 (5 bases). The CDR3 is 16 amino acids. The V gene's germline CDR1 is KGHDR and CDR2 SFDVKD. V lost 3 bases to trimming and J lost 3 bases, with 13 bases between them. The CDR3 sequence is CATSDPSQGDTGELFF. The CDR3, as DNA: TGTGCCACCAGTGATCCCTCGCAAGGGGACACCGGGGAGCTGTTTTTT.

V is TRBV6-5 and J is TRBJ1-3, with D maybe TRBD1 (5 bases). This CDR3 is 13 amino acids long. From germline, CDR1 is MNHEY and CDR2 SVGAGI. CDR3 residues: CGSRGAAGNTIYF. CDR3 in DNA: TGTGGTTCTAGGGGCGCCGCTGGAAACACCATATATTTT.

The V gene is TRBV11-3, the J gene TRBJ2-5; no reliable D call. Per germline, CDR1 SGHNT and CDR2 YENEEA. Trimming took 3 bases from V and 2 from J, leaving 7 bases between them. The CDR3 contains 13 residues. This CDR3 reads CASSFGFQETQYF. The CDR3 DNA reads TGTGCCAGCAGCTTTGGTTTTCAAGAGACCCAGTACTTC.

V gene TRBV3-1 (or the pseudogene TRBV3-2) combines with J gene TRBJ1-3; D remains unclear. The CDR3 runs 15 residues. Germline V gene sequence: CDR1 LGHDT, CDR2 YNNKEL (reference sequence). V was trimmed by 3 bases and J by 0 bases, leaving 9 bases between them. For the CDR3, the DNA is TGTGCCAGCAGCCAGGGATTAGGCTCTGGAAACACCATATATTTT. Residues: CASSQGLGSGNTIYF.

This clone was seen a single time. The genes are TRBV6-5 and TRBJ2-1; 11 bases match TRBD2. CDR3 length: 16 amino acids. Germline trimming cut 4 bases from V and 2 bases from J; bases unmatched to any gene: 4. The germline V gene has CDR1 MNHEY and CDR2 SVGAGI. The CDR3 bases are TGTGCCAGCAGTTTGACTAGCGGGGCCACCTACAATGAGCAGTTCTTC. Translating it yields CASSLTSGATYNEQFF.

In DNA form, the CDR3 reads TGTGCCACCAGCAACTACCTCAAAAACATTCAGTACTTC. Amino acid sequence: CATSNYLKNIQYF. V is TRBV15 and J is TRBJ2-4, with no clear D. CDR3 size: 13 residues. Germline CDR1 and CDR2: LNHNV and YYDKDF (reference sequence). V lost 4 bases and J 3 bases, leaving 7 bases between the germline ends.

This sequence joins TRBV4-2 and TRBJ2-7; D might be TRBD1 (7 bases). CDR1 is LGHNA, CDR2 YNFKEQ, per germline. Trimming shortened V by 0 bases and J by 3 bases, and 12 bases separated the two germline ends. The CDR3 is made up of 15 amino acids. The CDR3 sequence: CASSQDRGDYYEQYF. The CDR3 region has the DNA TGTGCCAGCAGCCAAGACAGGGGGGATTACTACGAGCAGTACTTC.

CDR3: CASSLSGDPRNEQFF. In DNA, the CDR3 is TGTGCCAGCAGCTTATCGGGGGACCCCCGCAATGAGCAGTTCTTC. V is TRBV9 and J is TRBJ2-1; D is perhaps TRBD2 (6 bases). Trimming removed 4 bases from V and 6 bases from J, with 17 bases in between. The germline CDR1 and CDR2 sequences are SGDLS and YYNGEE. This CDR3 region has 15 residues.

The chain joins TRBV5-1 to TRBJ2-5; TRBD2 matches at 10 bases. This CDR3 comprises 14 residues. V shed 5 bases, J shed 4 bases, and the junction held 5 bases outside the gene matches. The V gene's germline CDR1 is SGHRS and CDR2 YFSETQ. The CDR3 loop is CASSLQRGGETQYF. As DNA, the CDR3 is TGCGCCAGCAGTCTTCAGCGGGGGGGAGAGACCCAGTACTTC.

V is TRBV5-5 and J is TRBJ1-2, with D unresolved. The CDR3 has 14 amino acids. Germline CDR1 is SGHKS and CDR2 is YYEKEE (reference sequence). Trimming pared 1 base from V and 8 bases from J, leaving 15 bases between. The CDR3 here is CASSLQPSFEGYTF. The CDR3 nucleotides are TGTGCCAGCAGCTTGCAACCCTCGTTCGAGGGCTACACCTTC.

DNA of the CDR3: TGTGCCAGCAACCGAGAGAATCAGCCCCAGCATTTT. Translating gives CASNRENQPQHF. V is TRBV2 and J is TRBJ1-5, with D unclear. The V and J ends lost 7 bases and 4 bases respectively, with 8 bases between them. Germline values: CDR1 SNHLY, CDR2 FYNNEI. The CDR3 spans 12 residues.

The chain recombines TRBV7-8 with TRBJ2-7, with 7 bases aligning to TRBD1. V lost 3 bases to trimming and J lost 2 bases; unmatched junction nucleotides: 7. The CDR3 has 15 residues. CDR1 and CDR2 from the germline V gene are SGHVS and FQNEAQ. Here the CDR3 DNA reads TGTGCCAGCAGCTTTGACCCGGGACAGCCCTACGAGCAGTACTTC. This codes for CASSFDPGQPYEQYF.

The rearrangement uses TRBV19 and TRBJ1-1; no reliable D call. V shed 5 bases and J shed 7 bases, with 11 bases lying between them. The germline V gene encodes CDR1 LNHDA and CDR2 SQIVND (reference sequence). The CDR3 extends over 12 amino acids. The CDR3 nucleotides read TGTGCCAGTAGTGCAAGAAGGAATGAAGCTTTCTTT. It yields the protein CASSARRNEAFF.

The chain has TRBV9 and TRBJ2-1, with TRBD2 identical over 9 bases. This CDR3 contains 14 residues. V was pared by 0 bases and J by 9 bases, with 4 bases of the junction left unmatched. Germline-derived CDR1 and CDR2 are SGDLS and YYNGEE. CDR3 residues: CASSVAILAGEQFF. CDR3 in DNA: TGTGCCAGCAGCGTAGCTATACTAGCGGGTGAGCAGTTCTTC.

V usage is TRBV5-4 and J usage is TRBJ1-2; D remains ambiguous. Germline CDR1 and CDR2: SGHNT and YYREEE (reference sequence). CDR3 length equals 12 residues. Between the trimmed V and J ends, which lost 0 bases and 3 bases, there was a span of 3 bases. Here the CDR3 reads CASSLADYGYTF. The DNA of the CDR3 is TGTGCCAGCAGCTTGGCGGACTATGGCTACACCTTC.

This clone was counted between two and nine times. V gene TRBV3-1 (or the pseudogene TRBV3-2) combines with J gene TRBJ1-3, with TRBD1 as a possible D gene (5 bases). The germline CDR1 and CDR2 sequences are LGHDT and YNNKEL (reference sequence). There are 13 residues in the CDR3. V was clipped by 1 base and J by 6 bases, with 7 bases between them. CDR3 sequence: CASSQGDLNTIYF. The CDR3 DNA sequence: TGTGCCAGCAGCCAAGGGGACTTAAACACCATATATTTT.

The genes are TRBV6-5 and TRBJ2-2, with unresolved D. The CDR3 totals 15 residues. Germline V gene data show CDR1 as MNHEY and CDR2 as SVGAGI. V dropped 6 bases and J dropped 6 bases, with 17 bases sitting between them. The CDR3 region has the DNA TGTGCCAGCAGACCGCAGGAGAATTGGGCCGGGGAGCTGTTTTTT. Its translation is CASRPQENWAGELFF.

The V call is TRBV6-2 or TRBV6-3, the J call TRBJ1-5, with TRBD1 as a possible D gene (5 bases). Trimming took 1 base from V and 6 from J, leaving 10 bases between them. Germline CDR1 MNHEY, CDR2 SVGEGT. This CDR3 spans 14 amino acids. Here the CDR3 reads CASSYWGGGQPQHF. The CDR3, as DNA: TGTGCCAGCAGTTACTGGGGGGGAGGTCAGCCCCAGCATTTT.

V and J are TRBV9 and TRBJ2-3; a weak D match, TRBD2 (5 bases). Germline V gives CDR1 SGDLS, CDR2 YYNGEE. V shed 0 bases and J shed 3 bases, with 11 bases lying between them. The CDR3 loop spans 15 amino acids. CDR3 residues: CASSVGVEVTDTQYF. CDR3 coding DNA: TGTGCCAGCAGCGTAGGAGTGGAGGTAACAGATACGCAGTATTTT.

The chain has TRBV4-1 and TRBJ2-7, with D perhaps matching TRBD1 or TRBD2 (6 bases each). Germline lookup yields CDR1 MGHRA and CDR2 YSYEKL. The CDR3 spans 16 residues. Trimming left V 1 base short and J 3 bases short, with 16 bases between. The CDR3 region is CASSQVWAEGDYEQYF. In DNA, the CDR3 is TGCGCCAGCAGCCAAGTGTGGGCGGAGGGGGACTACGAGCAGTACTTC.

This clone occurred once. The genes are TRBV19 and TRBJ2-1; possible D gene TRBD2, 5 bases. Trimming took 3 bases from V and 8 from J, leaving 8 bases between them. The CDR3 runs to 12 residues. Germline V gene sequence: CDR1 LNHDA, CDR2 SQIVND (reference sequence). The CDR3 here is CASSISVDEQFF. The CDR3 region has the DNA TGTGCCAGTAGTATTAGCGTGGATGAGCAGTTCTTC.

This chain links TRBV10-1 with TRBJ2-7; TRBD2 might be the D (5 bases). Per germline, CDR1 WNHNN and CDR2 SYGVQD (reference sequence). CDR3 length: 18 residues. Trimming cost V 7 bases and J 2 bases, with 27 bases left between them. The DNA of the CDR3 is TGCGCCAGCAAAGTGAATACTAGACGCTATCCCACACCCTACGAGCAGTACTTC. This codes for CASKVNTRRYPTPYEQYF.

Worth noting for this clone: Other DNA sequences in the same sample also yield this CDR3. The chain employs TRBV18 and TRBJ1-5, with 8 bases aligning to TRBD1. V dropped 5 bases and J dropped 6; count of bases not matched to a gene: 3. In germline, CDR1 is KGHSH, CDR2 LQKENI. The CDR3 sequence is 13 residues long. CDR3 bases: TGTGCCAGCTCATTGGACAGGGCTCAGCCCCAGCATTTT. Amino acids: CASSLDRAQPQHF. Full variable domain (outside the CDR3, taken from reference TRBV18 and TRBJ1-5): NAGVMQNPRHLVRRRGQEARLRCSPMKGHSHVYWYRQLPEEGLKFMVYLQKENIIDESGMPKERFSAEFPKEGPSILRIQQVVRGDSAAYFCASSLDRAQPQHFGDGTRLSIL.

The V and J genes are TRBV5-5 and TRBJ2-2; 10 nucleotides line up with TRBD1. This CDR3 is 17 amino acids long. The junction had 11 bases not matched to a gene; V was cut back by 4 bases and J by 5 bases. Germline lookup yields CDR1 SGHKS and CDR2 YYEKEE (reference sequence). The CDR3: CASSSPVWTGGTGELFF. CDR3 in DNA: TGTGCCAGCAGCAGCCCCGTTTGGACAGGGGGGACCGGGGAGCTGTTTTTT.